What follows is one TCR beta chain and its context. The data derive from a study of shared clonotypes between healthy human individuals. TCRdb's table, derived via immunoSEQ multiplex PCR, lists solely in-frame clones and lacks some. The table lists about 1 million clones, approximately 72% of them singletons. Healthy adults negative for HIV, lacking recent acute infections or vaccinations, served as donors. Trimming shortened V by 1 base and J by 2 bases, and 10 bases separated the two germline ends. The CDR3 runs 15 residues. Germline CDR1 reads LNHDA; CDR2 reads SQIVND (reference sequence). The sample comprised memory CD4+ T cells sorted from blood. Subset denoted: CD45RA-negative fraction. The receptor was derived from a man aged 18 to 30 in good health. The gene calls are TRBV19 and TRBJ2-3, with D possibly TRBD2 on 6 matching bases. The CDR3 sequence is CASSIGGTPTDTQYF. The CDR3, as DNA: TGTGCCAGTAGTATAGGGGGGACTCCCACAGATACGCAGTATTTT.